This T cell receptor (beta chain) was identified during a study of patients and donors after allogeneic stem cell transplantation. TCRdb reprocessed the RT-PCR reads with MiXCR, giving one entry per CDR3 protein. Of hundreds of thousands of distinct CDR3 sequences detected, under 20% appear once; the ten largest clones hold about 7%. J lost 6 bases, V lost 0 bases, and 6 bases had no gene match. Germline V gene sequence: CDR1 LGHDT, CDR2 YNNKEL (reference sequence). The CDR3 consists of 17 residues. This clonotype originated in a human donor who was either an allogeneic HSCT recipient or a stem cell or donor lymphocyte infusion donor (not recorded which). It is not recorded whose cells these are; they may come from a transplant donor. Sequenced input: blood, either unsorted or a sorted T cell fraction (not recorded which). The V call is TRBV3-1, the J call TRBJ2-2; 11 bases map to TRBD2. CDR3 in DNA: TGTGCCAGCAGCCAAGATGAACTAGCGGGAGATTCCGGGGAGCTGTTTTTT. Its translation: CASSQDELAGDSGELFF.